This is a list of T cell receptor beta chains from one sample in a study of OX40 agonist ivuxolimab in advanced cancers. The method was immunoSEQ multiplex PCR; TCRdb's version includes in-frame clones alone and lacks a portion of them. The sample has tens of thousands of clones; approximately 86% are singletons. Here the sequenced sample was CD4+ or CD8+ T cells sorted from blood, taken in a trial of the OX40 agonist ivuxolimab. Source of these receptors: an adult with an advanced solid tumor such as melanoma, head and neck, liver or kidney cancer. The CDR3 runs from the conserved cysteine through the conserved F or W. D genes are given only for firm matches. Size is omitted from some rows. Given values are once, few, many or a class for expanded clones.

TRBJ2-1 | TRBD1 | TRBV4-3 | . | CASSRGLGTGGNEQFF | TGCGCCAGCAGCCGGGGCTTGGGGACAGGGGGCAATGAGCAGTTCTTC
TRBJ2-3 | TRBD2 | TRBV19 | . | CASSMTTSRTPTDTQYF | TGTGCCAGTAGTATGACGACTAGCCGTACCCCCACAGATACGCAGTATTTT
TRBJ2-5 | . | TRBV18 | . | CASSTRQSGGETQYF | TGTGCCAGCTCAACTCGACAGTCAGGTGGGGAGACCCAGTACTTC
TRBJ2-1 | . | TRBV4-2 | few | CASSQDRQLYNEQFF | TGTGCCAGCAGCCAAGATCGCCAGCTTTACAATGAGCAGTTCTTC
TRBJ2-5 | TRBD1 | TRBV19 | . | CADRGRLETQYF | TGTGCCGACAGGGGGCGCCTAGAGACCCAGTACTTC
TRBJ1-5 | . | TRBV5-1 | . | CASSLAWGDGAQHF | TGCGCCAGCAGCTTGGCCTGGGGAGACGGGGCCCAGCATTTT
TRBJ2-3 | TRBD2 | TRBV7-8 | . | CASRAGGVSTDTQYF | TGTGCCAGCAGAGCGGGAGGTGTTAGCACAGATACGCAGTATTTT
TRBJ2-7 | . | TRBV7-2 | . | CASSLQGSDSYEQYF | TGTGCCAGCAGCTTACAGGGGTCAGACTCCTACGAGCAGTACTTC
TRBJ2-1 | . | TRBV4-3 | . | CASSQMGASRYNEQFF | TGCGCCAGCAGCCAAATGGGGGCTAGCCGCTACAATGAGCAGTTCTTC
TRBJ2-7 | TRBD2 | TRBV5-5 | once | CASSRYGTSGYEQYF | TGTGCCAGCAGCCGATACGGGACTAGCGGCTACGAGCAGTACTTC
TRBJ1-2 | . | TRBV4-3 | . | CASSQDLGTAGYTF | TGCGCCAGCAGCCAAGACTTGGGAACAGCCGGCTACACCTTC
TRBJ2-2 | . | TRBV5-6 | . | CASSLKVRPGELFF | TGTGCCAGCAGCTTGAAAGTAAGACCCGGGGAGCTGTTTTTT
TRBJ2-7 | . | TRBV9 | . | CASSVGSTYEQYF | TGTGCCAGCAGCGTAGGGTCCACCTACGAGCAGTACTTC
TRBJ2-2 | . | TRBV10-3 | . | CAISEFEGDTGELFF | TGTGCCATCAGTGAATTTGAGGGGGACACCGGGGAGCTGTTTTTT
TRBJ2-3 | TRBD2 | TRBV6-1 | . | CASSERTSASGTITDTQYF | TGTGCCAGCAGTGAACGGACTTCGGCTAGCGGGACGATCACAGATACGCAGTATTTT
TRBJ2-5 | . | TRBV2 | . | CASSEDGLETQYF | TGTGCCAGCAGTGAGGACGGTTTGGAGACCCAGTACTTC
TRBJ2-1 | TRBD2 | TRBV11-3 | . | CASSLSGTSGSSYNEQFF | TGTGCCAGCAGTTTGTCCGGGACTAGCGGGAGCTCCTACAATGAGCAGTTCTTC
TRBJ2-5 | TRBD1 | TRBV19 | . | CASSIGNRGETQYF | TGTGCCAGTAGTATCGGGAACAGGGGGGAGACCCAGTACTTC
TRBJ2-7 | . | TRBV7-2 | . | CASSLVGTGSYEQYF | TGTGCCAGCAGCTTAGTAGGGACTGGGTCCTACGAGCAGTACTTC
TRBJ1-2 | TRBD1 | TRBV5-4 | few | CASSPGTANYGYTF | TGTGCCAGCAGCCCCGGGACAGCTAACTATGGCTACACCTTC
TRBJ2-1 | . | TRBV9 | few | CASSALTSGEQFF | TGTGCCAGCAGCGCCCTCACAAGTGGCGAGCAGTTCTTC
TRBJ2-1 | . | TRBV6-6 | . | CASSYQGPNEQFF | TGTGCCAGCAGTTACCAGGGGCCCAATGAGCAGTTCTTC
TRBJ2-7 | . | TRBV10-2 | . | CASSQTETYEQYF | TGCGCCAGCAGCCAGACTGAGACCTACGAGCAGTACTTC
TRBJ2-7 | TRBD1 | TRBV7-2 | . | CASTSPDRGVSYEQYF | TGTGCCAGCACCTCCCCCGACAGGGGGGTTTCCTACGAGCAGTACTTC
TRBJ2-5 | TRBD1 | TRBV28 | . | CASKFGDRDQETQYF | TGTGCCAGCAAATTTGGCGACAGGGACCAAGAGACCCAGTACTTC
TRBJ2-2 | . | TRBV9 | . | CASSVGRTTNTGELFF | TGTGCCAGCAGCGTAGGGCGGACTACAAACACCGGGGAGCTGTTTTTT
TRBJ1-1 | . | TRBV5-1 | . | CASSLVGRANTEAFF | TGCGCCAGCAGCTTGGTTGGTAGGGCGAACACTGAAGCTTTCTTT
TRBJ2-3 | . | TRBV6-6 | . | CASSHARVSGTDTQYF | TGTGCCAGCAGTCACGCAAGAGTTAGCGGCACAGATACGCAGTATTTT
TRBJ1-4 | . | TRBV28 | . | CASRLGNNEKLFF | TGTGCCAGCAGACTGGGCAATAATGAAAAACTGTTTTTT
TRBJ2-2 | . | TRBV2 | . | CASSDRGRDTGELFF | TGTGCCAGCAGTGACAGGGGGAGGGACACCGGGGAGCTGTTTTTT
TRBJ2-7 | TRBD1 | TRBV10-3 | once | CAISIAPGTDYEQYF | TGTGCCATCAGCATAGCACCCGGGACAGATTACGAGCAGTACTTC
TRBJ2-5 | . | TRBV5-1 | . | CASSLVSASRETQYF | TGCGCCAGCAGCTTGGTCAGCGCGAGCCGGGAGACCCAGTACTTC
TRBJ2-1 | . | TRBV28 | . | CASSLTSSYNEQFF | TGTGCCAGCAGTTTAACTAGCTCCTACAATGAGCAGTTCTTC
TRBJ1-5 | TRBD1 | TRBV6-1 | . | CASSDRGTGGGWPQHF | TGTGCCAGCAGTGACCGTGGAACAGGGGGTGGGTGGCCCCAGCATTTT
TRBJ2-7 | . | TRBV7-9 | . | CASSRPEGEQYF | TGTGCCAGCAGCCGCCCCGAGGGGGAGCAGTACTTC
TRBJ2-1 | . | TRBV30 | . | CAWSPFYNEQFF | TGTGCCTGGAGTCCCTTCTACAATGAGCAGTTCTTC
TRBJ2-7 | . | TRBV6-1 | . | CASSETGGKSRYEQYF | TGTGCCAGCAGTGAAACCGGCGGGAAGTCCCGCTACGAGCAGTACTTC
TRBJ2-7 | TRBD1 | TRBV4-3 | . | CASSQVDRSHYEQYF | TGCGCCAGCAGCCAGGTGGACAGGTCCCACTACGAACAGTACTTC
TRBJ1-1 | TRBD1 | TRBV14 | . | CASSQGGGFGRNTEAFF | TGTGCCAGCAGCCAAGGAGGGGGCTTTGGTAGAAACACTGAAGCTTTCTTT
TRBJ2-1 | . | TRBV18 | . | CASSQSSYNEQFF | TGTGCCAGCTCCCAAAGCTCCTACAATGAGCAGTTCTTC